The 13 T cell receptor beta chains given below trace back to one sample, sequenced in a study of blood T cell repertoires in COVID-19. TCRdb's table, derived via immunoSEQ multiplex PCR, lists solely in-frame clones and lacks some. Here the sample spans 90,000 to 150,000 clones, 86% being singletons. The sequenced material came from peripheral blood. The origin of the receptors is a man aged 65-85 years who had recovered from COVID-19.

CDR3 DNA sequence: TGTGCCAGCAGTGAAGATACATATAGCAATCAGCCCCAGCATTTT. Residues: CASSEDTYSNQPQHF. This chain connects TRBV2 to TRBJ1-5; D gene uncertain. Germline lookup yields CDR1 SNHLY and CDR2 FYNNEI. This CDR3 is 15 amino acids long. V lost 1 base to trimming and J lost 0 bases, with 7 bases between them.

The gene calls are TRBV4-3 and TRBJ1-1; no reliable D call. V lost 5 bases, J lost 1 base, and 11 bases lay in between. The CDR3 spans 14 residues. CDR1 LGHNA and CDR2 YSLEER come from the germline V gene. The CDR3 spells CASSRWARNTEAFF. The CDR3 nucleotides read TGCGCCAGCAGCAGGTGGGCGAGGAACACTGAAGCTTTCTTT.

The V and J genes are TRBV5-4 and TRBJ1-6; 9 bases fit TRBD1. Germline CDR1 SGHNT, CDR2 YYREEE (reference sequence). V shed 5 bases, J shed 10 bases, and the junction held 10 bases outside the gene matches. The CDR3 has 15 amino acids. In DNA form, the CDR3 reads TGTGCCAGCAGTCCTCAACAGGGGGCGAGGTCACCCCTCCACTTT. As protein: CASSPQQGARSPLHF.

The gene calls are TRBV24-1 and TRBJ2-1; D remains unclear. The CDR3 spans 14 residues. Trimming took 4 bases from V and 5 from J, leaving 11 bases between them. CDR1 is KGHDR, CDR2 SFDVKD, per germline. For the CDR3, the DNA is TGTGCCACCAGTGACGGAGAGACCCACAATGAGCAGTTCTTC. Its translation is CATSDGETHNEQFF.

The rearrangement joins TRBV5-1 to TRBJ2-3; D might be TRBD1 (6 bases). The CDR3 extends over 15 amino acids. Germline assignment: CDR1 SGHRS and CDR2 YFSETQ. V gave up 2 bases and J gave up 2 bases, with 12 bases separating them. The CDR3 protein is CASSLGQGLTDTQYF. As DNA, the CDR3 is TGCGCCAGCAGCTTAGGGCAGGGGCTCACAGATACGCAGTATTTT. Full variable domain (rest looked up from reference TRBV5-1 and TRBJ2-3): KAGVTQTPRYLIKTRGQQVTLSCSPISGHRSVSWYQQTPGQGLQFLFEYFSETQRNKGNFPGRFSGRQFSNSRSEMNVSTLELGDSALYLCASSLGQGLTDTQYFGPGTRLTVL.

V gene TRBV9 combines with J gene TRBJ2-7, with 9 positions matching TRBD1. The germline gives CDR1 SGDLS, CDR2 YYNGEE. V lost 3 bases to trimming and J lost 6 bases; unmatched junction nucleotides: 10. The CDR3 runs 15 residues. CDR3 loop: CASSGGQGTVGEQYF. The CDR3, as DNA: TGTGCCAGCAGCGGTGGACAGGGGACCGTCGGCGAGCAGTACTTC.

V and J are TRBV2 and TRBJ2-7, with 8 nucleotides matching TRBD2. J was trimmed by 9 bases and V by 5 bases; bases with no gene match: 9. Germline assignment: CDR1 SNHLY and CDR2 FYNNEI. The CDR3 extends over 13 amino acids. This chain's CDR3 is CASSSGTGGVQYF. The DNA of the CDR3 is TGTGCCAGCAGTTCCGGGACCGGGGGGGTGCAGTACTTC.

This chain uses TRBV28 with TRBJ1-1, with 8 bases identical to TRBD1. Germline trimming cut 4 bases from V and 2 bases from J; bases unmatched to any gene: 6. Germline V gene sequence: CDR1 MDHEN, CDR2 SYDVKM. The CDR3 loop spans 15 amino acids. CDR3 amino acids: CASSSLGQGNTEAFF. In nucleotides, the CDR3 is TGTGCCAGCAGTTCGTTAGGACAGGGAAACACTGAAGCTTTCTTT.

The chain employs TRBV24-1 and TRBJ2-6, with 12 bases fitting TRBD1. This CDR3 has 18 residues. Germline V CDR1 and CDR2: KGHDR, SFDVKD. The trim removed 6 bases at V and 2 bases at J, leaving 7 bases unmatched. The CDR3 protein is CATSLGGTGGAGANVLTF. The CDR3 DNA reads TGTGCCACCAGTCTCGGTGGGACAGGGGGCGCTGGGGCCAACGTCCTGACTTTC.

The genes are TRBV5-1 and TRBJ1-2; the match to TRBD1 covers 9 bases. CDR3 length: 14 amino acids. V was clipped by 4 bases and J by 5 bases; unmatched bases: 6. CDR1 is SGHRS, CDR2 YFSETQ, per germline. DNA for the CDR3: TGCGCCAGCAGCACGGACAGGGGTCTTTATGGCTACACCTTC. Translated: CASSTDRGLYGYTF.

The V and J genes are TRBV29-1 and TRBJ2-3; 9 bases are a match to TRBD2. The junction had 4 bases not matched to a gene; V was cut back by 3 bases and J by 3 bases. Germline loops: CDR1 SQVTM, CDR2 ANQGSEA. CDR3 length equals 14 residues. In nucleotides, the CDR3 is TGCAGCGTTGATTTAGCGGGAGTGACAGATACGCAGTATTTT. Protein product: CSVDLAGVTDTQYF.

The chain has TRBV18 and TRBJ2-1; 9 positions agree with TRBD1. J was trimmed by 9 bases and V by 3 bases; bases with no gene match: 12. The CDR3 contains 16 residues. The germline gives CDR1 KGHSH, CDR2 LQKENI. The DNA of the CDR3 is TGTGCCAGCTCACCGCCCGGAACAGGGGGCGAACGTGAGCAGTTCTTC. It translates to CASSPPGTGGEREQFF.

This chain joins TRBV10-2 and TRBJ1-4; no clear D. Germline CDR1 and CDR2: WSHSY and SAAADI. The CDR3 sequence is 12 residues long. The germline V and J ends were trimmed by 9 bases and 11 bases, with 16 bases remaining between them. The DNA of the CDR3 is TGCGCCAGTTTAAATAGCCGGAACAAACTGTTTTTT. It is translated as CASLNSRNKLFF.